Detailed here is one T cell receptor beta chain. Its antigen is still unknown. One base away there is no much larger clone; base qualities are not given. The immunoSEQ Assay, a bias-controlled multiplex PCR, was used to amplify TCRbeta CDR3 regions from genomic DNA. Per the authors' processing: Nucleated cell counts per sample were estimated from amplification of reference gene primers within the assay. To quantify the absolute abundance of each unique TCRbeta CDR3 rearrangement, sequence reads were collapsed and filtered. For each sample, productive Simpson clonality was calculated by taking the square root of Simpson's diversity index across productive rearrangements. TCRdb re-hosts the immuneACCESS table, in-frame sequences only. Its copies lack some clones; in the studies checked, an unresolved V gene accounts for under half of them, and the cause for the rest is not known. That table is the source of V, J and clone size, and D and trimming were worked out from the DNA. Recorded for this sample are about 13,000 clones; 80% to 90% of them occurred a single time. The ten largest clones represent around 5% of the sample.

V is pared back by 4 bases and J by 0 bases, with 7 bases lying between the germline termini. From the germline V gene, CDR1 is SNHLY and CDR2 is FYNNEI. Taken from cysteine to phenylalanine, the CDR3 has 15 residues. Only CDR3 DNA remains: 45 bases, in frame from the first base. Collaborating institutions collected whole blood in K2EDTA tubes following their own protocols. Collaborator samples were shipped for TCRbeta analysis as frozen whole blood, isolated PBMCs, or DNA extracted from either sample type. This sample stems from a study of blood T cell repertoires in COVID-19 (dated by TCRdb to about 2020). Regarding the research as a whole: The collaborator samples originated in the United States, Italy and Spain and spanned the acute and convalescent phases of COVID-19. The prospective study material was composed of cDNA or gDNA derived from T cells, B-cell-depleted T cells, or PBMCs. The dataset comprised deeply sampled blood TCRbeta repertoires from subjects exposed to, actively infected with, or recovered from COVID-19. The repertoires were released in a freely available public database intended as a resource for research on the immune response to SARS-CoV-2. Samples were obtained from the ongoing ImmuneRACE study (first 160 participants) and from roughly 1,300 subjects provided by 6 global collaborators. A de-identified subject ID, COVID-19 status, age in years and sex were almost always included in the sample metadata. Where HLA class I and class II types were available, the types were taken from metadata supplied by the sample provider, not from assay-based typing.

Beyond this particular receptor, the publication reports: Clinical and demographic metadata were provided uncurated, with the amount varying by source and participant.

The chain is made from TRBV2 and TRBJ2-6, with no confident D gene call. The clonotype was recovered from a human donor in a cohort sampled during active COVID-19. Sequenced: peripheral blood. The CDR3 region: CASSARSSGANVLTF. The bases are TGTGCCAGCAGTGCAAGGAGCTCTGGGGCCAACGTCCTGACTTTC.